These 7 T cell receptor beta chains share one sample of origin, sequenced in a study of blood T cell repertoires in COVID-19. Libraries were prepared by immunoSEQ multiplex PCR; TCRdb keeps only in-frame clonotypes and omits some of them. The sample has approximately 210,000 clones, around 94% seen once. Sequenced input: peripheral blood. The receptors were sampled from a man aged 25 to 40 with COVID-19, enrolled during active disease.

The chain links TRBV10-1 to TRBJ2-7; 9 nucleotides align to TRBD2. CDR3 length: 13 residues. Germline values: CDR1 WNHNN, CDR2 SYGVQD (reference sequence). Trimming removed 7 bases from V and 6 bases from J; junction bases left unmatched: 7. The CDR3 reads CASTRRGRGEQYF. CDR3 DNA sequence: TGCGCCAGCACCCGCCGCGGGAGGGGCGAGCAGTACTTC.

The CDR3 loop reads CAWSVGGTEAFF. In DNA, the CDR3 is TGTGCCTGGAGTGTAGGGGGCACTGAAGCTTTCTTT. The chain has TRBV30 and TRBJ1-1; D may be TRBD1 (6 bases). There are 12 residues in the CDR3. CDR1 and CDR2 (germline): GTSNPN, SVGIG (reference sequence). The ends were cut back, 0 bases at V and 4 bases at J, with 6 bases in the middle.

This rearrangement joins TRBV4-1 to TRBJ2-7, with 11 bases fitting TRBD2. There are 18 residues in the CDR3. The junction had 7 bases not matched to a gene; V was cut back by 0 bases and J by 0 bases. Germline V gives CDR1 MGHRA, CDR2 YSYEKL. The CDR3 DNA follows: TGCGCCAGCAGCCAAGATAAACTAGCGGGGGACCTCTCCTACGAGCAGTACTTC. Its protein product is CASSQDKLAGDLSYEQYF.

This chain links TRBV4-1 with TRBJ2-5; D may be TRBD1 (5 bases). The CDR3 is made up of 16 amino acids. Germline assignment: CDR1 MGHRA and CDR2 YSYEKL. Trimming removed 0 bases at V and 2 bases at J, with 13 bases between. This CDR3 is CASSQDRGLVQETQYF. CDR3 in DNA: TGCGCCAGCAGCCAAGATAGGGGTCTGGTACAAGAGACCCAGTACTTC.

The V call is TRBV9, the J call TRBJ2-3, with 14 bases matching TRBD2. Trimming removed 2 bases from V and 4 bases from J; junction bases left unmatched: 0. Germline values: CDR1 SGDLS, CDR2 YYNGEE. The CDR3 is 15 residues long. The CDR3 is CASSVTSGGADTQYF. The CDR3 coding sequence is TGTGCCAGCAGCGTGACTAGCGGGGGGGCAGATACGCAGTATTTT.

CDR3 protein: CASKPSGGWSEQFF. CDR3 in DNA: TGTGCCAGCAAGCCTAGCGGGGGGTGGAGTGAGCAGTTCTTC. The chain uses TRBV6-5 and TRBJ2-1; TRBD2 matches at 11 bases. After removal of 7 bases from V and 9 bases from J, the junction contained 8 bases not matched to a gene. In germline, CDR1 is MNHEY, CDR2 SVGAGI. CDR3 length: 14 residues.

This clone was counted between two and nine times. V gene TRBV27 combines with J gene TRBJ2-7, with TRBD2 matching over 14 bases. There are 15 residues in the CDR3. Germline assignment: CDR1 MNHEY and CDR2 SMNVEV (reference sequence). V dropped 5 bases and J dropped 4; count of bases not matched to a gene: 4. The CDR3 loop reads CASSAGTSGGYEQYF. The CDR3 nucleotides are TGTGCCAGCAGTGCCGGGACTAGCGGGGGATACGAGCAGTACTTC.